A single sample gave rise to the 26 T cell receptor beta chains below, sequenced in a study of T-cell memory formation after mild COVID-19 (dated by TCRdb to the early 2020s). The library came from 5' RACE. Sequencing was carried out with an Illumina NovaSeq 6000. TCRdb cleaned the public reads at Q25 with fastp, built clones with MiXCR and kept in-frame beta chains. CDR3 protein duplicates are merged, each entry listing the most common genes and DNA. This sample has approximately 100,000 distinct CDR3 sequences in its table, and roughly 10% of those were observed once. About 40% of the sample rests with the top ten. Material for sequencing was PBMCs or a T cell subset sorted from them (not recorded which). These receptors came from a man aged 18 to 35 who had mild COVID-19 (a few samples of this study predate the infection). The sample titles of this study are shuffled in the database, so cell type and time point are left out; the donor was told from shared clones.

In this sample, this clonotype turned up a few times. This chain uses TRBV12-3 or TRBV12-4 with TRBJ2-3; weak D call: TRBD2 (5 bases). The CDR3 runs 11 residues. V was shortened by 3 bases and J by 10 bases, with 8 bases between the two germline ends. The CDR3: CASSFEGAQYF. As DNA, the CDR3 is TGTGCCAGCAGTTTTGAGGGTGCGCAGTATTTT.

This clonotype was picked up a small number of times. The chain has TRBV12-3 or TRBV12-4 and TRBJ1-1, with D tentatively TRBD1 (5 bases). Trimming took 6 bases from V and 0 from J, leaving 14 bases between them. This CDR3 comprises 15 residues. The CDR3 protein is CASSLTRGLNTEAFF. CDR3 in DNA: TGTGCCAGCAGCCTCACAAGGGGTTTGAACACTGAAGCTTTCTTT.

Only a few counts were recorded for this clonotype. The rearrangement joins TRBV14 to TRBJ2-1; 8 nucleotides line up with TRBD2. Trimming took 1 base from V and 6 from J; bases not matched to a gene: 8. The CDR3 is made up of 16 amino acids. Germline V CDR1 and CDR2: SGHDN, FVKESK. The CDR3 DNA is TGTGCCAGCAGCCAAGCCCCGGGGGGGGCGGTCAATGAGCAGTTCTTC. Translation: CASSQAPGGAVNEQFF.

This clonotype showed up just a few times. The chain links TRBV15 to TRBJ2-5, with 13 nucleotides matching TRBD2. The CDR3 covers 17 residues. The V and J ends lost 1 base and 5 bases, in that order; junction bases with no gene match: 7. CDR1 and CDR2 (germline): LNHNV, YYDKDF (reference sequence). The CDR3 here is CATSRGELAGGRETQYF. CDR3 bases: TGTGCCACCAGCAGAGGAGAACTAGCGGGGGGGCGGGAGACCCAGTACTTC. Variable domain in full (rest from reference TRBV15 and TRBJ2-5): DAMVIQNPRYQVTQFGKPVTLSCSQTLNHNVMYWYQQKSSQAPKLLFHYYDKDFNNEADTPDNFQSRRPNTSFCFLDIRSPGLGDTAMYLCATSRGELAGGRETQYFGPGTRLLVL.

The table lists this clonotype with a few counts. The chain carries TRBV6-5 and TRBJ1-2; weak D call: TRBD1 (6 bases). The germline V and J ends were trimmed by 4 bases and 4 bases, with 10 bases remaining between them. Germline CDR1 reads MNHEY; CDR2 reads SVGAGI. The CDR3 is made up of 13 amino acids. The CDR3 DNA reads TGTGCCAGCAGTTCACAGGGCCTCTATGGCTACACCTTC. It is translated as CASSSQGLYGYTF.

The J gene is TRBJ2-2, the V gene TRBV15; no clear D. V lost 3 bases and J lost 0, with 14 bases in between. The CDR3 extends over 17 amino acids. Per germline, CDR1 LNHNV and CDR2 YYDKDF (reference sequence). The chain's CDR3 is CATSSDGLVANTGELFF. CDR3 bases: TGTGCCACCAGCAGCGACGGATTAGTCGCGAACACCGGGGAGCTGTTTTTT.

This clonotype was picked up a small number of times. The chain uses TRBV23-1 and TRBJ1-6, with D maybe TRBD1 (6 bases). TRBV23-1 is assigned to the ORF class and has an uncertain function. There are 16 residues in the CDR3. V gave up 0 bases and J gave up 5 bases, with 11 bases separating them. CDR3 nucleotides: TGCGCCAGCAGTCAATCCCAGGCAGGGGATAATTCACCCCTCCACTTT. Amino acid sequence: CASSQSQAGDNSPLHF.

A few counts support this clonotype. The chain uses TRBV7-3 and TRBJ2-1; 10 bases match TRBD1. Germline-derived CDR1 and CDR2 are SGHTA and FQGTGA. This CDR3 is built from 14 residues. The V segment lost 2 bases and the J segment 8 bases; nucleotides outside the gene matches: 3. The CDR3 nucleotides read TGTGCCAGCAGCTTAGGGGACAGGGGACATGAGCAGTTCTTC. The encoded protein is CASSLGDRGHEQFF.

This clonotype appeared many times. V is TRBV5-1 and J is TRBJ2-1; D gene unclear. Germline CDR1 reads SGHRS; CDR2 reads YFSETQ. V dropped 0 bases and J dropped 3 bases, with 7 bases sitting between them. The CDR3 totals 14 residues. CDR3 loop: CASSLAGNYNEQFF. CDR3 nucleotide sequence: TGCGCCAGCAGCTTGGCAGGAAACTACAATGAGCAGTTCTTC.

This clonotype was found many times. The J gene is TRBJ1-6, the V gene TRBV7-2; no clear D gene. CDR1 is SGHTA and CDR2 is FQGNSA in the germline V gene. This CDR3 is 15 amino acids long. V was pared by 5 bases and J by 10 bases, with 18 bases between. As DNA, the CDR3 is TGTGCCAGCAGCCAAATGGGAGAAAGAGGCTCACCCCTCCACTTT. Protein sequence: CASSQMGERGSPLHF.

The genes are TRBV5-1 and TRBJ2-3; 11 bases agree with TRBD2. Germline CDR1 reads SGHRS; CDR2 reads YFSETQ. The CDR3 is 15 amino acids. Germline trimming cut 4 bases from V and 1 base from J; bases unmatched to any gene: 2. The CDR3 loop reads CASSGGLAGTDTQYF. CDR3 DNA: TGCGCCAGCAGCGGGGGACTAGCGGGCACAGATACGCAGTATTTT. Complete variable domain (other parts from reference TRBV5-1 and TRBJ2-3): KAGVTQTPRYLIKTRGQQVTLSCSPISGHRSVSWYQQTPGQGLQFLFEYFSETQRNKGNFPGRFSGRQFSNSRSEMNVSTLELGDSALYLCASSGGLAGTDTQYFGPGTRLTVL.

This chain joins TRBV6-5 and TRBJ2-1, with a possible D match to TRBD2 (6 bases). Between the trimmed V and J ends, which lost 5 bases and 0 bases, there was a span of 14 bases. Germline CDR1 reads MNHEY; CDR2 reads SVGAGI. The CDR3 is 16 amino acids. In nucleotides, the CDR3 is TGTGCCAGCAGTGGGCTAGCGAAGAGCTCCTACAATGAGCAGTTCTTC. This gives the protein CASSGLAKSSYNEQFF.

The V and J genes are TRBV9 and TRBJ2-3; 8 bases align to TRBD1. The ends lost 3 bases at V and 6 bases at J; junction bases unmatched: 9. This CDR3 is built from 15 residues. Germline assignment: CDR1 SGDLS and CDR2 YYNGEE. The chain's CDR3 is CASSAYRGSTDTQYF. The CDR3 DNA reads as TGTGCCAGCAGCGCTTACAGGGGGTCCACGGATACGCAGTATTTT.

Only a few counts were recorded for this clonotype. The chain combines TRBV12-3 or TRBV12-4 with TRBJ1-2, with D perhaps matching TRBD1 (5 bases). With 7 bases removed from V and 5 bases from J, the gap between germline ends came to 17 bases. This CDR3 has 14 amino acids. The CDR3: CASTPGTAHYGYTF. The CDR3 DNA follows: TGTGCCAGCACTCCCGGGACCGCGCATTATGGCTACACCTTC.

This clonotype occurred many times. The chain is built from TRBV5-1 and TRBJ2-1, with D hard to call. CDR1 SGHRS and CDR2 YFSETQ come from the germline V gene. The V gene lost 3 bases and the J gene lost 9 bases, with 16 bases spanning the gap. CDR3 length: 14 amino acids. CDR3 nucleotide sequence: TGCGCCAGCAGCTCGGCAGGAGCGCTTGGTGAGCAGTTCTTC. It codes for CASSSAGALGEQFF.

The chain combines TRBV6-5 with TRBJ1-5, with 7 nucleotides matching TRBD1. The CDR3 sequence is 16 residues long. The trim removed 7 bases at V and 4 bases at J, leaving 13 bases unmatched. Per germline, CDR1 MNHEY and CDR2 SVGAGI. CDR3 sequence reads: CASTPGAGGQNQPQHF. DNA of the CDR3: TGTGCCAGCACCCCGGGTGCAGGGGGTCAAAATCAGCCCCAGCATTTT.

This clonotype was seen only a few times. The chain couples TRBV11-3 to TRBJ2-1; no firm D call. This CDR3 comprises 15 residues. Germline CDR1 SGHNT, CDR2 YENEEA. V was pared by 5 bases and J by 6 bases, with 17 bases between. The CDR3 DNA reads TGTGCCAGCAGCCACTCCCCGGACCGCCCCAATGAGCAGTTCTTC. Its translation: CASSHSPDRPNEQFF.

This clonotype was observed at least ten times. The genes are TRBV7-8 and TRBJ2-1, with D hard to call. Trimming left V 5 bases short and J 4 bases short, with 18 bases between. The CDR3 is 16 residues long. Germline V gene sequence: CDR1 SGHVS, CDR2 FQNEAQ. For the CDR3, the DNA is TGTGCCAGCAGCCGAGTCCCCACCCCCATTTACAATGAGCAGTTCTTC. Protein: CASSRVPTPIYNEQFF.

The chain employs TRBV7-9 and TRBJ1-2, with 7 bases lining up with TRBD1. The CDR3 covers 14 residues. Germline lookup yields CDR1 SEHNR and CDR2 FQNEAQ (reference sequence). V lost 5 bases to trimming and J lost 5 bases; unmatched junction nucleotides: 8. The CDR3 DNA sequence: TGTGCCAGCAGCCGTATGGACAGGTTTTATGGCTACACCTTC. Translated: CASSRMDRFYGYTF.

V and J are TRBV9 and TRBJ1-4; 8 bases are a match to TRBD1. Germline CDR1 is SGDLS and CDR2 is YYNGEE. The V and J ends lost 0 bases and 4 bases, in that order; junction bases with no gene match: 8. The CDR3 has 17 amino acids. The CDR3 region is CASSVVGDRGGNEKLFF. Written as DNA, the CDR3 is TGTGCCAGCAGCGTAGTCGGAGACAGGGGAGGTAATGAAAAACTGTTTTTT.

This clonotype was counted a few times. The rearrangement links TRBV20-1 to TRBJ2-7; 7 bases match TRBD2. In germline, CDR1 is DFQATT, CDR2 SNEGSKA (reference sequence). This CDR3 spans 15 amino acids. Losses at the gene ends were 0 bases for V and 0 bases for J; bases not matched to a gene: 5. CDR3 sequence (DNA): TGCAGTGCTAGAGATCAGCTAGCGGACTCCTACGAGCAGTACTTC. Amino acid sequence: CSARDQLADSYEQYF.

This clonotype was counted only a few times. The V and J genes are TRBV7-9 and TRBJ2-5; D possibly uses TRBD1 or TRBD2 (5 bases each). Germline CDR1 SEHNR, CDR2 FQNEAQ (reference sequence). The CDR3 consists of 12 residues. V was cut by 6 bases and J by 9 bases, with 14 bases left in between. The CDR3 region is CASSWDPGAQYF. For the CDR3, the DNA is TGTGCCAGCAGTTGGGACCCCGGGGCCCAGTACTTC.

The chain couples TRBV7-8 to TRBJ1-1, with 8 nucleotides matching TRBD1. J lost 9 bases, V lost 5 bases, and 20 bases had no gene match. The CDR3 loop spans 17 amino acids. Germline V gene data show CDR1 as SGHVS and CDR2 as FQNEAQ. Here the CDR3 DNA reads TGTGCCAGCAGCGATCCTTCCGGGACAGGCGGTAGTATTCAAGCTTTCTTT. Protein: CASSDPSGTGGSIQAFF.

The chain uses TRBV20-1 and TRBJ2-7; a weak D match, TRBD2 (5 bases). Per germline, CDR1 DFQATT and CDR2 SNEGSKA (reference sequence). The length of the CDR3 is 14 residues. V was cut by 0 bases and J by 2 bases, with 11 bases left in between. The CDR3 DNA reads as TGCAGTGCTAGAGATGAGGGCCGACCCTACGAGCAGTACTTC. It codes for CSARDEGRPYEQYF.

The chain is built from TRBV25-1 and TRBJ2-3, with TRBD1 as a possible D gene (7 bases). The CDR3 length is 11 residues. The germline V gene has CDR1 MGHDK and CDR2 SYGVNS. Trimming took 11 bases from V and 3 from J, leaving 9 bases between them. CDR3 nucleotides: TGTGCCGCAGGGGGGACAGATACGCAGTATTTT. Translated: CAAGGTDTQYF.

Details on this clonotype: Its ends do not fully match the called genes, so a read error is possible. The chain carries TRBV11-2 and TRBJ2-7, with D possibly TRBD2 on 5 matching bases. The CDR3 is 11 amino acids. Germline CDR1 is SGHAT and CDR2 is FQNNGV. The CDR3 protein is CASSLVGGKNF. The CDR3 nucleotides are TGTGCCAGCAGCTTAGTAGGAGGCAAGAACTTC.